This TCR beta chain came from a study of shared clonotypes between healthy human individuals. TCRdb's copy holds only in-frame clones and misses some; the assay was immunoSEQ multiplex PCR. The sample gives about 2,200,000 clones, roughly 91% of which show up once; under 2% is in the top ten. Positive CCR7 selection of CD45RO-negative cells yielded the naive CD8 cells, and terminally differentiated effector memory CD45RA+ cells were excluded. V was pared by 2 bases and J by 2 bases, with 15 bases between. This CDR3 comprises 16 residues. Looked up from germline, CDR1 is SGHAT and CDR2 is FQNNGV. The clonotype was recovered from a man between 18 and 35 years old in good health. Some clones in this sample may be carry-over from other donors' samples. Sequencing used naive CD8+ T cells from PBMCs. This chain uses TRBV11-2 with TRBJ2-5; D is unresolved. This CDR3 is CASSLRVAERQETQYF. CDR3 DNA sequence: TGTGCCAGCAGCTTACGTGTTGCGGAGAGACAAGAGACCCAGTACTTC. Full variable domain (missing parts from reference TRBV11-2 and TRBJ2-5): EAGVAQSPRYKIIEKRQSVAFWCNPISGHATLYWYQQILGQGPKLLIQFQNNGVVDDSQLPKDRFSAERLKGVDSTLKIQPAKLEDSAVYLCASSLRVAERQETQYFGPGTRLLVL.